The 13 T cell receptor beta chains presented below share a single source sample, sequenced in a study of blood T cell repertoires in COVID-19. Clones were read by immunoSEQ multiplex PCR, and TCRdb kept only the in-frame ones, dropping some. This repertoire shows about 120,000 clones, 90% found once; its top ten account for around 4%. What was sequenced was peripheral blood. Receptors originate from a woman between 55 and 75 years old with COVID-19, enrolled during active disease.

V and J are TRBV30 and TRBJ2-7; D gene uncertain. V lost 3 bases to trimming and J lost 6 bases, with 9 bases between them. Per germline, CDR1 GTSNPN and CDR2 SVGIG (reference sequence). CDR3 length equals 11 residues. The CDR3: CAWSVSFEQYF. The CDR3 nucleotides read TGTGCCTGGAGCGTGAGCTTCGAGCAGTACTTC.

The chain carries TRBV25-1 and TRBJ2-7; perhaps TRBD1 as D (5 bases). The CDR3 totals 12 residues. Germline V CDR1 and CDR2: MGHDK, SYGVNS. Trimming took off 2 bases at V and 3 bases at J, with 5 bases between the two ends. The DNA for the CDR3 is TGTGCCAGCAGTGAACAGGGCTACGAGCAGTACTTC. It specifies CASSEQGYEQYF.

The gene calls are TRBV7-2 and TRBJ2-1, with 7 positions matching TRBD1. V trimming: 6 bases; J trimming: 14 bases; junction bases outside the gene matches: 7. Germline CDR1 and CDR2: SGHTA and FQGNSA. This CDR3 region has 11 residues. CDR3 in DNA: TGTGCCAGCAGTCGACAGGGTTTTAAGTTCTTC. This sequence encodes CASSRQGFKFF.

This clone was detected ten times or more. The chain joins TRBV5-8 to TRBJ1-1; maybe TRBD1 (6 bases). Germline values: CDR1 SGHTS, CDR2 YDEGEE. V was cut by 0 bases and J by 3 bases, with 12 bases left in between. This CDR3 spans 15 amino acids. The CDR3 DNA reads as TGTGCCAGCAGCTTGGCGGGTACAGGGTACACTGAAGCTTTCTTT. Translated, it gives CASSLAGTGYTEAFF.

V gene TRBV6-5 combines with J gene TRBJ1-1, with D maybe TRBD1 (5 bases). This CDR3 spans 13 amino acids. Germline values: CDR1 MNHEY, CDR2 SVGAGI. Trimming pared 7 bases from V and 2 bases from J, leaving 11 bases between. The CDR3 protein is CASTPGTNTEAFF. In nucleotides, the CDR3 is TGTGCCAGCACCCCAGGGACTAACACTGAAGCTTTCTTT.

This sequence joins TRBV5-4 and TRBJ2-3; D may be TRBD2 (6 bases). The germline gives CDR1 SGHNT, CDR2 YYREEE (reference sequence). The ends were cut back, 4 bases at V and 4 bases at J, with 13 bases in the middle. This CDR3 has 14 residues. The CDR3, as DNA: TGTGCCAGCAGCCCGGGGGAAAGGGCAGATACGCAGTATTTT. This encodes CASSPGERADTQYF. Together with reference TRBV5-4 and TRBJ2-3, the CDR3 gives the full variable domain: ETGVTQSPTHLIKTRGQQVTLRCSSQSGHNTVSWYQQALGQGPQFIFQYYREEENGRGNFPPRFSGLQFPNYSSELNVNALELDDSALYLCASSPGERADTQYFGPGTRLTVL.

This chain joins TRBV11-2 and TRBJ2-7, with D maybe TRBD1 (5 bases). V dropped 5 bases and J dropped 3 bases, with 8 bases sitting between them. This CDR3 is 12 amino acids long. Germline V CDR1 and CDR2: SGHAT, FQNNGV. The CDR3 is CASSQQVYEQYF. CDR3 DNA: TGTGCCAGCAGCCAACAGGTCTACGAGCAGTACTTC.

The chain is built from TRBV7-2 and TRBJ1-1, with a possible D match to TRBD1 (6 bases). V was trimmed by 3 bases and J by 6 bases, leaving 26 bases between them. CDR1 and CDR2 (germline): SGHTA, FQGNSA. There are 18 residues in the CDR3. The CDR3: CASSFLLVGKNRVAEAFF. The CDR3 nucleotides read TGTGCCAGCAGCTTTTTATTGGTAGGGAAAAACAGGGTTGCTGAAGCTTTCTTT.

The chain combines TRBV4-2 with TRBJ2-1; 9 nucleotides align to TRBD1. V trimming: 0 bases; J trimming: 8 bases; junction bases outside the gene matches: 11. Germline CDR1 LGHNA, CDR2 YNFKEQ. This CDR3 comprises 17 residues. CDR3: CASSQDDRGIHTDEQFF. The CDR3 DNA sequence: TGTGCCAGCAGCCAAGATGACAGGGGGATACATACCGATGAGCAGTTCTTC.

This chain joins TRBV6-4 and TRBJ2-2; the match to TRBD2 covers 10 bases. After removal of 3 bases from V and 6 bases from J, the junction contained 4 bases not matched to a gene. The CDR3 is 15 amino acids. Per germline, CDR1 MRHNA and CDR2 SNTAGT. The CDR3 is CASSESGGASGELFF. The CDR3, as DNA: TGTGCCAGCAGTGAGAGCGGGGGGGCGTCCGGGGAGCTGTTTTTT.

This clone was seen only once. The chain combines TRBV3-1 (or the pseudogene TRBV3-2) with TRBJ1-4; D perhaps matches TRBD1 (6 bases). The CDR3 is 15 amino acids. Deletions cut 1 base from V and 7 bases from J, with 13 bases between. The germline V gene has CDR1 LGHDT and CDR2 YNNKEL (reference sequence). The CDR3, as DNA: TGTGCCAGCAGCCAAGTGGGACAACCGGGTGAAAAACTGTTTTTT. Its protein product is CASSQVGQPGEKLFF.

The J gene is TRBJ1-5, the V gene TRBV18; D gene ambiguous. CDR1 is KGHSH and CDR2 is LQKENI in the germline V gene. The V and J ends lost 6 bases and 2 bases respectively, with 14 bases between them. The length of the CDR3 is 15 residues. CDR3 protein: CASSPGRDGNQPQHF. In DNA, the CDR3 is TGTGCCAGCTCTCCGGGGAGGGATGGCAATCAGCCCCAGCATTTT.

The chain uses TRBV6-2 or TRBV6-3 and TRBJ2-1; 9 bases map to TRBD2. The CDR3 has 16 residues. CDR1 and CDR2 from the germline V gene are MNHEY and SVGEGT. V dropped 5 bases and J dropped 2; count of bases not matched to a gene: 7. The CDR3 DNA sequence: TGTGCCAGCAGTCTACTAGCGGGCAGCACCTACAATGAGCAGTTCTTC. Amino acid sequence: CASSLLAGSTYNEQFF.